Presented here are 5 T cell receptor beta chains from one specimen sequenced in a study of blood T cell repertoires in COVID-19. Some clones are missing from TCRdb's copy, which holds only in-frame ones; the method was immunoSEQ multiplex PCR. In the table there are approximately 340,000 clones, roughly nine tenths of which are singletons. The sample was PBMCs or T cells enriched from blood (not recorded which). The receptors were sampled from a woman aged 40 to 49 who had been exposed to COVID-19.

This rearrangement joins TRBV12-5 to TRBJ2-2; 11 nucleotides line up with TRBD2. V lost 1 base, J lost 2 bases, and 3 bases stayed unmatched. The germline V gene has CDR1 LGHNT and CDR2 FRNRAP. The CDR3 is made up of 17 amino acids. This CDR3 reads CASGLGLAGTNTGELFF. The CDR3 DNA is TGTGCTAGTGGTTTGGGACTAGCGGGGACTAACACCGGGGAGCTGTTTTTT.

The rearrangement joins TRBV3-1 (or the pseudogene TRBV3-2) to TRBJ1-5; no definite D call. Germline V lookup: CDR1 LGHDT, CDR2 YNNKEL (reference sequence). The CDR3 is made up of 14 amino acids. Trimming took off 2 bases at V and 7 bases at J, with 12 bases between the two ends. CDR3 in DNA: TGTGCCAGCAGCCAATCTGCCGGGGAGCAGCCCCAGCATTTT. It specifies CASSQSAGEQPQHF.

This rearrangement joins TRBV7-2 to TRBJ2-2; 8 bases are shared with TRBD1. J gave up 5 bases and V 2 bases, and 7 bases lay outside the gene matches. From germline, CDR1 is SGHTA and CDR2 FQGNSA. The CDR3 extends over 16 amino acids. The CDR3 DNA follows: TGTGCCAGCAGCTTACGTTCAGGGGGCGCAACCGGGGAGCTGTTTTTT. It specifies CASSLRSGGATGELFF.

V is TRBV2 and J is TRBJ2-5; 7 nucleotides line up with TRBD1. The CDR3 contains 15 residues. Looked up from germline, CDR1 is SNHLY and CDR2 is FYNNEI. The V and J ends lost 5 bases and 5 bases, in that order; junction bases with no gene match: 11. This CDR3 reads CASSLGQHGGETQYF. CDR3 DNA: TGTGCCAGCAGTCTGGGACAGCATGGCGGGGAGACCCAGTACTTC.

V and J are TRBV29-1 and TRBJ1-1; 10 bases align to TRBD1. CDR1 is SQVTM and CDR2 is ANQGSEA in the germline V gene. This CDR3 is 15 amino acids long. J gave up 1 base and V 5 bases, and 7 bases lay outside the gene matches. The chain's CDR3 is CSVRDRGYANTEAFF. Written as DNA, the CDR3 is TGCAGCGTTAGGGACAGGGGTTACGCGAACACTGAAGCTTTCTTT.